The rows below give T cell receptor beta chains drawn from one sample of a study of T cells after yellow fever vaccination. TCRdb re-called the 5' RACE reads with MiXCR, one entry per CDR3 protein. The data contain 300,000 to 350,000 distinct CDR3 sequences, around 10% of them seen just once; the ten biggest clones take up 3.3%. This sample comprised CD4+ T cells sorted from PBMCs, obtained 45 days after the yellow fever booster vaccination. Every receptor here comes from a man between 18 and 29 years old who received the YFV17D yellow fever vaccine. CDR3s include the opening cysteine and the closing phenylalanine or tryptophan. A D gene is named only where the DNA matches it firmly. Only part of the rows carry a size: once, few, many, or a class if the clone is expanded.

d_gene,v_gene,abundance,j_gene,CDR3aa,CDR3nt
NA,TRBV10-3,NA,TRBJ1-4,CAIRETATNEKLFF,TGTGCCATCAGGGAGACAGCAACTAATGAAAAACTGTTTTTT
NA,TRBV10-3,few,TRBJ1-5,CAISAPGGNQPQHF,TGTGCCATCAGTGCTCCCGGGGGTAATCAGCCCCAGCATTTT
NA,TRBV18,NA,TRBJ1-2,CASSPSGTSGYTF,TGTGCCAGCTCACCTTCTGGGACGAGTGGCTACACCTTC
TRBD2,TRBV20-1,NA,TRBJ2-2,CSAPKRGVGTGELFF,TGCAGTGCCCCAAAGCGGGGGGTTGGCACCGGGGAGCTGTTTTTT
NA,TRBV11-2,NA,TRBJ2-2,CASRPPGLTGELFF,TGTGCCAGCAGACCACCGGGCCTAACCGGGGAGCTGTTTTTT
TRBD1,TRBV7-9,few,TRBJ1-2,CASNDRDYGYTF,TGTGCCAGCAATGACAGGGACTATGGCTACACCTTC
NA,TRBV18,few,TRBJ1-1,CASSGIRREAFF,TGTGCCAGCTCAGGCATAAGACGCGAAGCTTTCTTT
NA,TRBV5-4,NA,TRBJ2-6,CASSSLGGSGANVLTF,TGTGCCAGCAGCTCCCTCGGGGGCTCTGGGGCCAACGTCCTGACTTTC
TRBD2,TRBV10-3,few,TRBJ2-7,CAIRTSGAGYEQYF,TGTGCCATCCGGACTAGCGGGGCGGGATACGAGCAGTACTTC
TRBD1,TRBV5-6,few,TRBJ2-2,CASSATGVDTGELFF,TGTGCCAGCAGCGCGACAGGGGTGGACACCGGGGAGCTGTTTTTT
TRBD2,TRBV9,few,TRBJ2-1,CASSGRSGGFNEQFF,TGTGCCAGCAGCGGGAGGAGCGGGGGTTTCAATGAGCAGTTCTTC
NA,TRBV11-2,few,TRBJ2-5,CASSLGWREETQYF,TGTGCCAGCAGCTTAGGATGGAGGGAGGAGACCCAGTACTTC
NA,TRBV15,NA,TRBJ1-6,CATSREPGVSPLHF,TGTGCCACCAGCAGAGAGCCAGGGGTCTCACCCCTCCACTTT
TRBD1,TRBV27,NA,TRBJ2-5,CASSLGTGAGKTQYF,TGTGCCAGCAGTTTAGGTACAGGGGCGGGCAAGACCCAGTACTTC
NA,TRBV9,few,TRBJ2-1,CASSSYGSYNEQFF,TGTGCCAGCAGCTCTTACGGTTCTTACAATGAGCAGTTCTTC
NA,TRBV7-2,few,TRBJ2-3,CASSPTRGGPTDTQYF,TGTGCCAGCAGCCCAACTAGAGGGGGGCCCACAGATACGCAGTATTTT
NA,TRBV7-9,few,TRBJ2-5,CASSWVGQTQYF,TGTGCCAGCAGCTGGGTCGGGCAGACCCAGTACTTC
TRBD2,TRBV5-1,few,TRBJ2-5,CASSFLAGHEETQYF,TGCGCCAGCAGCTTCCTAGCGGGTCATGAAGAGACCCAGTACTTC
TRBD2,TRBV12-3/TRBV12-4,many,TRBJ2-3,CASSFRSGGRLSTDTQYF,TGTGCCAGCAGTTTCAGGAGCGGGGGACGCCTTAGCACAGATACGCAGTATTTT
TRBD2,TRBV6-6,many,TRBJ2-1,CASSYSSWRGVYNEQFF,TGTGCCAGCAGTTACTCGAGTTGGCGGGGGGTCTACAATGAGCAGTTCTTC
NA,TRBV19,few,TRBJ2-1,CASSKPTGQSLRYEQFF,TGTGCCAGTAGTAAACCAACAGGGCAAAGCCTACGCTATGAGCAGTTCTTC
NA,TRBV4-1,NA,TRBJ2-1,CASSPLRGDDGQFF,TGCGCCAGCAGCCCCCTCCGAGGGGATGATGGGCAGTTCTTC
TRBD1,TRBV11-2,few,TRBJ1-1,CASSPNSGGEAFF,TGTGCCAGCAGCCCCAACTCAGGGGGGGAAGCTTTCTTT
NA,TRBV7-9,once,TRBJ2-4,CASRVGLGAKNIQYF,TGTGCCAGCAGAGTGGGGTTGGGAGCAAAAAACATTCAGTACTTC
NA,TRBV3-1,few,TRBJ1-6,CASSLFGGDSPLHF,TGTGCCAGCAGCCTCTTCGGGGGCGATTCACCCCTCCACTTT
TRBD2,TRBV29-1,few,TRBJ2-1,CSAGGALAGANEQFF,TGCAGCGCTGGAGGTGCACTAGCGGGGGCAAATGAGCAGTTCTTC
NA,TRBV28,NA,TRBJ1-4,CASSRIPGAGEKLFF,TGTGCCAGCAGCCGGATTCCGGGGGCAGGTGAAAAACTGTTTTTT